This T cell receptor (beta chain) was captured by sequencing in a study of blood T cell repertoires in COVID-19. The overall study: Acute and convalescent COVID-19 samples came from the United States, Italy and Spain.

In the authors' methods: Reference gene primer amplification in the assay estimated nucleated cell counts. Only in-frame clones appear in the TCRdb table, and some are missing; sequencing was by immunoSEQ multiplex PCR. V, J and clone size reflect that table, while D and trimming were determined from the DNA. The top ten clones hold around 1% of a sample with fewer than 200,000 clones, about 85% of them seen once. Details on this clone: Additional DNA sequences in this sample encode the identical CDR3.

The sequence derives from a man aged 35 to 55 with acute or convalescent COVID-19. Sequencing was carried out using peripheral blood.

The CDR3 sequence is CASSVQENTEAFF. In DNA, the CDR3 is TGTGCCAGCAGCGTACAGGAGAACACTGAAGCTTTCTTT. V and J are TRBV7-3 and TRBJ1-1; D might be TRBD1 (5 bases). V gave up 5 bases and J gave up 1 base, with 8 bases separating them. Germline V CDR1 and CDR2: SGHTA, FQGTGA. The CDR3 extends over 13 amino acids. The full variable domain, rest sourced from reference TRBV7-3 and TRBJ1-1, is GAGVSQTPSNKVTEKGKYVELRCDPISGHTALYWYRQSLGQGPEFLIYFQGTGAADDSGLPNDRFFAVRPEGSVSTLKIQRTERGDSAVYLCASSVQENTEAFFGQGTRLTVV.